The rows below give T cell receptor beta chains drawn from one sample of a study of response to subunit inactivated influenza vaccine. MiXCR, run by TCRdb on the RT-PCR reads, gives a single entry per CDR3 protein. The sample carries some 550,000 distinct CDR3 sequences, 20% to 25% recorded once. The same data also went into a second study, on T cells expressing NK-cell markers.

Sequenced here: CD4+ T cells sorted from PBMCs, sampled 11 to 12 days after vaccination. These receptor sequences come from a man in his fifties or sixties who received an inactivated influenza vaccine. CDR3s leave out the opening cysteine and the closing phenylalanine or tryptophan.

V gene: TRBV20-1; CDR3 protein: SARDRRGRGDTQY
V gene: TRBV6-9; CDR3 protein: ASSYTNSGRGFYEQY
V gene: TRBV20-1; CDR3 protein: SARDGQRLAGPEQY
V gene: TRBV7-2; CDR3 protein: ASSLEGGRQETQY
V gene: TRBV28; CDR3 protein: ASSQGSFGNTIY
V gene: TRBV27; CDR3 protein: ASSPGTGNSGANVLT
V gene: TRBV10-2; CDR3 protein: ASSPDRDREAF
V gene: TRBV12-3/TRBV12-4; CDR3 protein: ASSLHTGPGEQY
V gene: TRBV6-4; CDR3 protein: ASNLAYLYRGRGQPQH
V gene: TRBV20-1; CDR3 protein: SAPGTLRSGEQY
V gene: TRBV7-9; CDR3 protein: ASSLGAGEKETQY
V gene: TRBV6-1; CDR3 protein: ASSTGTSGWGELF
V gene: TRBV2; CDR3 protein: ASRGPPRGTEAF
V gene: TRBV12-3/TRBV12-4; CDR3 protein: ASSTAGGEDTQY
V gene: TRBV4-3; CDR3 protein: ASSLGLAGGNGEQF
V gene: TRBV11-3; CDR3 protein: ASSSGTSGENEQY
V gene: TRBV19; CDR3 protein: ASSPGGYEKLF
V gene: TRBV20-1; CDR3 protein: SVRTPVSYGYT
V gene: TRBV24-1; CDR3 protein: ATSGRDRGLLNEQF
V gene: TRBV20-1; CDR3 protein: SARASIGAGNEQF
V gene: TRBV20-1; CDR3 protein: SAPGTGELTQY
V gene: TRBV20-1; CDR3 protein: SAREEAGSGNEQF
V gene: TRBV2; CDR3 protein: ASSVDRGRSNYGYT
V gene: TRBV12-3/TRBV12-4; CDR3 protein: ASSSGYSYEQY
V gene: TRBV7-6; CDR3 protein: ASSFSGDSGNTIY
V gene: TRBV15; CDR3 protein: ATSRAVGGEAF
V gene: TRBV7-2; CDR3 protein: ASGRKRYEQY
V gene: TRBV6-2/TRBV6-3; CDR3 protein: ASSYLGGQPLH
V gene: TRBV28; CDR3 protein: ASSERQDYGYT
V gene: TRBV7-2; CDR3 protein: ASSVRTSGSSENEQF
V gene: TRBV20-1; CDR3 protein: SAPSPTSNQPQH
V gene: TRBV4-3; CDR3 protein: ASSQDRGTSYEQY
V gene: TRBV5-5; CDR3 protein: ASSPPGANTDTQY
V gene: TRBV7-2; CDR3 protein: ASSLVAGEDSYEQY
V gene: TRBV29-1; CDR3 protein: SVAAGTWLANEQF
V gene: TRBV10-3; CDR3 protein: TIRATSGGTNTGELF
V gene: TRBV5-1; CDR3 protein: ASGQGTHSPLH
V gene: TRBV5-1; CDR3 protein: ASSSRLAGGPRETQY
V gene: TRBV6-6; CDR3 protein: ASSNRQDNEQF
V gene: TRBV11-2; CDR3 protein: ASSTNRAMGYEQY
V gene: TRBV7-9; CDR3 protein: ASSLLGGRIQTQY
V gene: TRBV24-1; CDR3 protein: ATSDPETGATQETQY
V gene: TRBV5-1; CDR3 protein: ASSLAAGDYNEQF
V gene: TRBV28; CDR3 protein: ASGGAGGVISYEQY
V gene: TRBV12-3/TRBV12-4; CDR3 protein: ASSFRARDDHTDTQY
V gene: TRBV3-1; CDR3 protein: ASSQDTDRGQGYT
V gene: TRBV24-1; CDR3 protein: ATSDRTTDEKLF
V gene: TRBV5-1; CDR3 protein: ASSSDRSGTSYEQY
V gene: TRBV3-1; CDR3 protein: ASSRDSISEQY
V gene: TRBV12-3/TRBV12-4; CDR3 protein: ASSQDRANQPQH
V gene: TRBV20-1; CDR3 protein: SAGGKGSMIQPQH
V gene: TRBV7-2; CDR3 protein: ASSSTGQGVQPQH
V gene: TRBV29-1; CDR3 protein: SVADMGNEQF
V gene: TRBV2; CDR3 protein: ASSDRANYGYT